This TCR beta chain was documented in a study of blood T cell repertoires in COVID-19. As for the study in general: Researchers got acute and convalescent COVID-19 samples from the United States, Italy and Spain.

The CDR3 has 14 amino acids. From germline, CDR1 is SGHRS and CDR2 YFSETQ. V lost 0 bases, J lost 0 bases, and 6 bases lay in between. Recruits, aged about 18 to 95 years, lived in 20 to 30 US areas. Cohort assignment relied on participant-reported clinical history. Authors' methods: Reference gene primer amplification yielded estimated nucleated cell counts. TCRdb's table, derived via immunoSEQ multiplex PCR, lists solely in-frame clones and lacks some. V and J calls and clone size are copied from that table; D and trimming were computed from the DNA. The data show 230,000 or so clones, 80% to 90% seen once.

The origin of this receptor is a woman in her thirties or forties with acute COVID-19. The gene calls are TRBV5-1 and TRBJ1-2; D gene ambiguous. The sequencing input was PBMCs or T cells enriched from blood (not recorded which). As DNA, the CDR3 is TGCGCCAGCAGCTTGGAGTCTACTAACTATGGCTACACCTTC. Translation: CASSLESTNYGYTF.